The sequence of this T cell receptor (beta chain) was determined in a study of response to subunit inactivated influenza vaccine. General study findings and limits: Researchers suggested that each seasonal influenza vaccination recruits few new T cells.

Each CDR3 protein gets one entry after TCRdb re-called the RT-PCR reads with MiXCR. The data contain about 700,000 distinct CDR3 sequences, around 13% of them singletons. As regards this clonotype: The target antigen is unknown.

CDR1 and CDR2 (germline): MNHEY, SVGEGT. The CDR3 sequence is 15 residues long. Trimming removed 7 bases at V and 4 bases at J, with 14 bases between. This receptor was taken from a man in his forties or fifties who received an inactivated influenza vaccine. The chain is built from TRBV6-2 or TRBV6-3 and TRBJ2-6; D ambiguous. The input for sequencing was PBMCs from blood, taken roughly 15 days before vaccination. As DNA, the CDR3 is TGTGCCAGCAACGCCCTAGGGTGGGGGGCCAACGTCCTGACTTTC. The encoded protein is CASNALGWGANVLTF.